The 21 T cell receptor beta chains presented below share a single source sample, sequenced in a study of control samples from healthy donors and cancer patients. The repertoire was sequenced with immunoSEQ multiplex PCR; TCRdb's copy has only in-frame clones and lacks some. The table shows 140,000 to 150,000 clones, with roughly 89% occurring only once. The specimen sequenced was blood. Receptors originate from a man aged 25-45 years in good health.

V gene TRBV7-9 combines with J gene TRBJ2-3; D is uncertain. The CDR3 consists of 17 residues. Deletions cut 5 bases from V and 6 bases from J, with 24 bases between. Germline assignment: CDR1 SEHNR and CDR2 FQNEAQ (reference sequence). The CDR3 is CASSLRAELHLTDTQYF. CDR3 sequence (DNA): TGTGCCAGCAGCCTAAGGGCAGAGCTACATCTTACGGATACGCAGTATTTT.

The rearrangement uses TRBV6-2 or TRBV6-3 and TRBJ2-7; the match to TRBD2 covers 7 bases. Germline CDR1 MNHEY, CDR2 SVGEGT. CDR3 length equals 15 residues. J gave up 2 bases and V 5 bases, and 9 bases lay outside the gene matches. The CDR3 sequence is CASSPPPGTTYEQYF. CDR3 in DNA: TGTGCCAGCAGTCCCCCTCCCGGGACTACCTACGAGCAGTACTTC.

The J gene is TRBJ1-2, the V gene TRBV15; D call uncertain. The V gene lost 0 bases and the J gene lost 7 bases, with 15 bases spanning the gap. The germline CDR1 and CDR2 sequences are LNHNV and YYDKDF (reference sequence). The CDR3 sequence is 15 residues long. Here the CDR3 DNA reads TGTGCCACCAGCAGAGAACAGCCTGGCGGGGTTGGCTACACCTTC. This encodes CATSREQPGGVGYTF.

The chain combines TRBV7-3 with TRBJ2-2; maybe TRBD1 (6 bases). The germline gives CDR1 SGHTA, CDR2 FQGTGA. The CDR3 runs 16 residues. Trimming cost V 4 bases and J 0 bases, with 12 bases left between them. CDR3 in DNA: TGTGCCAGCAGCTCGGGACACCCATCGAACACCGGGGAGCTGTTTTTT. Its protein product is CASSSGHPSNTGELFF.

J is TRBJ2-1 and V is TRBV3-1 (or the pseudogene TRBV3-2); 8 bases agree with TRBD2. V was pared by 0 bases and J by 6 bases, with 4 bases of the junction left unmatched. There are 15 residues in the CDR3. The germline V gene encodes CDR1 LGHDT and CDR2 YNNKEL (reference sequence). This CDR3 reads CASSQEGTRRNEQFF. CDR3 sequence (DNA): TGTGCCAGCAGCCAAGAGGGGACTAGACGCAATGAGCAGTTCTTC.

The chain employs TRBV4-3 and TRBJ1-2, with D uncertain. The CDR3 totals 15 residues. V lost 3 bases and J lost 2, with 13 bases in between. The germline V gene encodes CDR1 LGHNA and CDR2 YSLEER. In nucleotides, the CDR3 is TGCGCCAGCAGCCACACGGGAATGGCAAACTATGGCTACACCTTC. This encodes CASSHTGMANYGYTF.

V usage is TRBV7-9 and J usage is TRBJ2-6; unclear D gene. From germline, CDR1 is SEHNR and CDR2 FQNEAQ (reference sequence). V lost 2 bases and J 1 base, leaving 9 bases between the germline ends. This CDR3 has 16 amino acids. The CDR3 DNA is TGTGCCAGCAGCTTATTTCCTGGTTCTGGGGCCAACGTCCTGACTTTC. Amino acid sequence: CASSLFPGSGANVLTF.

The chain uses TRBV12-3 or TRBV12-4 and TRBJ1-2; possibly TRBD1 for D (5 bases). Trimming cost V 6 bases and J 8 bases, with 16 bases left between them. The CDR3 is 13 residues long. The chain's CDR3 is CASSVNQGLGYTF. The CDR3 DNA reads TGTGCCAGCAGCGTCAATCAGGGCCTGGGCTACACCTTC.

The genes are TRBV29-1 and TRBJ2-1; D is unclear. From germline, CDR1 is SQVTM and CDR2 ANQGSEA. Trimming removed 4 bases from V and 9 bases from J, with 22 bases in between. The CDR3 runs to 15 residues. CDR3 residues: CSVVFRGIGRGEQFF. The CDR3 DNA follows: TGCAGCGTTGTTTTTCGCGGTATAGGTCGCGGTGAGCAGTTCTTC.

The chain links TRBV7-2 to TRBJ1-1; a weak D match, TRBD1 (6 bases). The length of the CDR3 is 18 residues. Deletions cut 1 base from V and 2 bases from J, with 20 bases between. Looked up from germline, CDR1 is SGHTA and CDR2 is FQGNSA. The CDR3 DNA reads as TGTGCCAGCAGCTTAGAATTGGGGTTAACAGGGACTAACACTGAAGCTTTCTTT. This translates into CASSLELGLTGTNTEAFF.

The chain carries TRBV14 and TRBJ2-7, with 10 bases matching TRBD1. V lost 8 bases to trimming and J lost 1 base; unmatched junction nucleotides: 5. This CDR3 is 14 amino acids long. Germline V gene sequence: CDR1 SGHDN, CDR2 FVKESK. The CDR3 DNA reads as TGTGCCAGCCAAGCGGGACAGGGGTCCTACGAGCAGTACTTC. Residues: CASQAGQGSYEQYF.

This sequence joins TRBV19 and TRBJ2-2; 10 nucleotides match TRBD2. The CDR3 runs 15 residues. J lost 7 bases, V lost 8 bases, and 10 bases had no gene match. Germline CDR1 and CDR2: LNHDA and SQIVND (reference sequence). CDR3 amino acids: CASCRGLAGVGELFF. DNA of the CDR3: TGTGCCAGTTGTCGCGGGCTAGCGGGAGTCGGGGAGCTGTTTTTT.

The gene calls are TRBV7-6 and TRBJ1-1; D unclear. V lost 5 bases and J lost 0, with 13 bases in between. Germline V gene sequence: CDR1 SGHVS, CDR2 FNYEAQ. This CDR3 has 15 residues. DNA for the CDR3: TGTGCCAGCAGCCGACGGAGCGGGATGAACACTGAAGCTTTCTTT. Protein: CASSRRSGMNTEAFF.

The rearrangement joins TRBV7-8 to TRBJ2-7; 9 nucleotides match TRBD2. In germline, CDR1 is SGHVS, CDR2 FQNEAQ. Trimming removed 6 bases from V and 2 bases from J; junction bases left unmatched: 2. The CDR3 runs 13 residues. The CDR3 protein is CASSRTSAYEQYF. CDR3 nucleotides: TGTGCCAGCAGTCGGACTAGCGCCTACGAGCAGTACTTC.

The chain uses TRBV19 and TRBJ1-3; weak D call: TRBD1 (5 bases). Trimming shortened V by 1 base and J by 4 bases, and 8 bases separated the two germline ends. This CDR3 comprises 14 residues. Germline V lookup: CDR1 LNHDA, CDR2 SQIVND (reference sequence). CDR3 DNA: TGTGCCAGTAGTATAGGGGGCCCCGGAAACACCATATATTTT. Translating it yields CASSIGGPGNTIYF.

The rearrangement joins TRBV7-2 to TRBJ1-2; weak D call: TRBD1 (5 bases). Trimming pared 4 bases from V and 5 bases from J, leaving 14 bases between. The germline V gene encodes CDR1 SGHTA and CDR2 FQGNSA. This CDR3 region has 14 residues. The CDR3 DNA reads TGTGCCAGCAGCTCCGGGGGGGTATGGTATGGCTACACCTTC. Encoded protein: CASSSGGVWYGYTF.

This clone has just one count. This chain links TRBV5-1 with TRBJ1-4; D remains ambiguous. Germline V gene sequence: CDR1 SGHRS, CDR2 YFSETQ. This CDR3 has 13 residues. V was cut by 0 bases and J by 7 bases, with 7 bases left in between. DNA of the CDR3: TGCGCCAGCAGCTTGGGCAGTTTTGAAAAACTGTTTTTT. This encodes CASSLGSFEKLFF.

The rearrangement uses TRBV5-1 and TRBJ2-7; D might be TRBD1 (6 bases). Germline values: CDR1 SGHRS, CDR2 YFSETQ. V gave up 4 bases and J gave up 6 bases, with 20 bases separating them. The CDR3 runs to 15 residues. The CDR3 reads CASSPDDRSGGEQYF. CDR3 in DNA: TGCGCCAGCAGCCCGGATGACAGGTCAGGAGGCGAGCAGTACTTC. Combining the CDR3 with reference TRBV5-1 and TRBJ2-7 gives the whole variable domain KAGVTQTPRYLIKTRGQQVTLSCSPISGHRSVSWYQQTPGQGLQFLFEYFSETQRNKGNFPGRFSGRQFSNSRSEMNVSTLELGDSALYLCASSPDDRSGGEQYFGPGTRLTVT.

The V call is TRBV5-1, the J call TRBJ2-1; D uncertain. CDR1 is SGHRS and CDR2 is YFSETQ in the germline V gene. Between the trimmed V and J ends, which lost 4 bases and 7 bases, there was a span of 12 bases. The CDR3 is made up of 13 amino acids. CDR3 sequence reads: CASSLHPENEQFF. The CDR3 nucleotides are TGCGCCAGCAGCCTCCACCCCGAAAATGAGCAGTTCTTC.

The J gene is TRBJ1-3, the V gene TRBV18; D call uncertain. The CDR3 loop spans 16 amino acids. V dropped 4 bases and J dropped 4 bases, with 17 bases sitting between them. Germline V CDR1 and CDR2: KGHSH, LQKENI. The DNA for the CDR3 is TGTGCCAGCTCACTCTCCACCCCCCAGGCAGGAAACACCATATATTTT. Encoded protein: CASSLSTPQAGNTIYF.

This chain connects TRBV11-1 to TRBJ1-6; D may be TRBD1 (6 bases). The CDR3 loop spans 12 amino acids. Germline values: CDR1 SGHAT, CDR2 FQDESV (reference sequence). The V and J ends lost 4 bases and 17 bases respectively, with 15 bases between them. The CDR3 nucleotides read TGTGCCAGCAGCTCCTCACAGGGTAATTTCCACTTT. It specifies CASSSSQGNFHF. Full variable domain (remainder filled in from reference TRBV11-1 and TRBJ1-6): EAEVAQSPRYKITEKSQAVAFWCDPISGHATLYWYRQILGQGPELLVQFQDESVVDDSQLPKDRFSAERLKGVDSTLKIQPAELGDSAMYLCASSSSQGNFHFGNGTRLTVT.